What follows is one T cell receptor beta chain and its context. Its antigen is currently unknown. The data belong to a study of blood T cell dynamics during melanoma immunotherapy. CDR3 size: 14 residues. In germline, CDR1 is SGDLS, CDR2 YYNGEE. Trimming cost V 0 bases and J 9 bases; bases outside gene matches: 5. The time point is: week 3, after first cycle of checkpoint inhibitor. At 12 weeks after first infusion, RECIST 1.1 defined response for most patients. Using immunoSEQ multiplex PCR, the repertoire was profiled, and TCRdb retains in-frame clones only, with some absent. This sample carries 15,000 to 20,000 clones, 94% of them seen once, and the ten largest clones take around 0.2%. General study points: Among sorted CD8+ subsets, immune-effector cells had the highest clonality and cell-free DNA similarity.

This TCR came from a human donor with melanoma. The V gene is TRBV9, the J gene TRBJ2-1, with 8 bases lining up with TRBD2. The specimen comprised effector memory CD8+ T cells from blood, sampled from a patient treated with checkpoint blockade. The CDR3 region has the DNA TGTGCCAGCAGCGTAGGAATTACTAGCGGTGAGCAGTTCTTC. This encodes CASSVGITSGEQFF.